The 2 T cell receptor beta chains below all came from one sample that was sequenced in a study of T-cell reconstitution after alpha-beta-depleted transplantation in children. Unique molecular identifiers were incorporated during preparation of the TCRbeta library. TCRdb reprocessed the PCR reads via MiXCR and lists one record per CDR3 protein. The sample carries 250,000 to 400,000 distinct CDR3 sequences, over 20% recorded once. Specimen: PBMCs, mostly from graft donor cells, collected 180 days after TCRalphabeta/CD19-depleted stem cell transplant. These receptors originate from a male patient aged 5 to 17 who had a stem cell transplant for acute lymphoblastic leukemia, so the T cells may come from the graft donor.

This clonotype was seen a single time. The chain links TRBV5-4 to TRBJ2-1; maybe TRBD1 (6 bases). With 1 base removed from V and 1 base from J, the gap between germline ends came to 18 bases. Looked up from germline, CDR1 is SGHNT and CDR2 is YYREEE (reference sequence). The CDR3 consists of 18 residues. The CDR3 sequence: CASSLRGRGNYSYNEQFF. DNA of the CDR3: TGTGCCAGCAGCTTGCGGGGCAGGGGCAACTATTCCTACAATGAGCAGTTCTTC.

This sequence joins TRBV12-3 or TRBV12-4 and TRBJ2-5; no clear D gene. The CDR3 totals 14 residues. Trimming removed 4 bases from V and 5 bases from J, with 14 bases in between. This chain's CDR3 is CASSYGPDGETQYF. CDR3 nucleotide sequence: TGTGCCAGCAGTTACGGTCCTGATGGGGAGACCCAGTACTTC.